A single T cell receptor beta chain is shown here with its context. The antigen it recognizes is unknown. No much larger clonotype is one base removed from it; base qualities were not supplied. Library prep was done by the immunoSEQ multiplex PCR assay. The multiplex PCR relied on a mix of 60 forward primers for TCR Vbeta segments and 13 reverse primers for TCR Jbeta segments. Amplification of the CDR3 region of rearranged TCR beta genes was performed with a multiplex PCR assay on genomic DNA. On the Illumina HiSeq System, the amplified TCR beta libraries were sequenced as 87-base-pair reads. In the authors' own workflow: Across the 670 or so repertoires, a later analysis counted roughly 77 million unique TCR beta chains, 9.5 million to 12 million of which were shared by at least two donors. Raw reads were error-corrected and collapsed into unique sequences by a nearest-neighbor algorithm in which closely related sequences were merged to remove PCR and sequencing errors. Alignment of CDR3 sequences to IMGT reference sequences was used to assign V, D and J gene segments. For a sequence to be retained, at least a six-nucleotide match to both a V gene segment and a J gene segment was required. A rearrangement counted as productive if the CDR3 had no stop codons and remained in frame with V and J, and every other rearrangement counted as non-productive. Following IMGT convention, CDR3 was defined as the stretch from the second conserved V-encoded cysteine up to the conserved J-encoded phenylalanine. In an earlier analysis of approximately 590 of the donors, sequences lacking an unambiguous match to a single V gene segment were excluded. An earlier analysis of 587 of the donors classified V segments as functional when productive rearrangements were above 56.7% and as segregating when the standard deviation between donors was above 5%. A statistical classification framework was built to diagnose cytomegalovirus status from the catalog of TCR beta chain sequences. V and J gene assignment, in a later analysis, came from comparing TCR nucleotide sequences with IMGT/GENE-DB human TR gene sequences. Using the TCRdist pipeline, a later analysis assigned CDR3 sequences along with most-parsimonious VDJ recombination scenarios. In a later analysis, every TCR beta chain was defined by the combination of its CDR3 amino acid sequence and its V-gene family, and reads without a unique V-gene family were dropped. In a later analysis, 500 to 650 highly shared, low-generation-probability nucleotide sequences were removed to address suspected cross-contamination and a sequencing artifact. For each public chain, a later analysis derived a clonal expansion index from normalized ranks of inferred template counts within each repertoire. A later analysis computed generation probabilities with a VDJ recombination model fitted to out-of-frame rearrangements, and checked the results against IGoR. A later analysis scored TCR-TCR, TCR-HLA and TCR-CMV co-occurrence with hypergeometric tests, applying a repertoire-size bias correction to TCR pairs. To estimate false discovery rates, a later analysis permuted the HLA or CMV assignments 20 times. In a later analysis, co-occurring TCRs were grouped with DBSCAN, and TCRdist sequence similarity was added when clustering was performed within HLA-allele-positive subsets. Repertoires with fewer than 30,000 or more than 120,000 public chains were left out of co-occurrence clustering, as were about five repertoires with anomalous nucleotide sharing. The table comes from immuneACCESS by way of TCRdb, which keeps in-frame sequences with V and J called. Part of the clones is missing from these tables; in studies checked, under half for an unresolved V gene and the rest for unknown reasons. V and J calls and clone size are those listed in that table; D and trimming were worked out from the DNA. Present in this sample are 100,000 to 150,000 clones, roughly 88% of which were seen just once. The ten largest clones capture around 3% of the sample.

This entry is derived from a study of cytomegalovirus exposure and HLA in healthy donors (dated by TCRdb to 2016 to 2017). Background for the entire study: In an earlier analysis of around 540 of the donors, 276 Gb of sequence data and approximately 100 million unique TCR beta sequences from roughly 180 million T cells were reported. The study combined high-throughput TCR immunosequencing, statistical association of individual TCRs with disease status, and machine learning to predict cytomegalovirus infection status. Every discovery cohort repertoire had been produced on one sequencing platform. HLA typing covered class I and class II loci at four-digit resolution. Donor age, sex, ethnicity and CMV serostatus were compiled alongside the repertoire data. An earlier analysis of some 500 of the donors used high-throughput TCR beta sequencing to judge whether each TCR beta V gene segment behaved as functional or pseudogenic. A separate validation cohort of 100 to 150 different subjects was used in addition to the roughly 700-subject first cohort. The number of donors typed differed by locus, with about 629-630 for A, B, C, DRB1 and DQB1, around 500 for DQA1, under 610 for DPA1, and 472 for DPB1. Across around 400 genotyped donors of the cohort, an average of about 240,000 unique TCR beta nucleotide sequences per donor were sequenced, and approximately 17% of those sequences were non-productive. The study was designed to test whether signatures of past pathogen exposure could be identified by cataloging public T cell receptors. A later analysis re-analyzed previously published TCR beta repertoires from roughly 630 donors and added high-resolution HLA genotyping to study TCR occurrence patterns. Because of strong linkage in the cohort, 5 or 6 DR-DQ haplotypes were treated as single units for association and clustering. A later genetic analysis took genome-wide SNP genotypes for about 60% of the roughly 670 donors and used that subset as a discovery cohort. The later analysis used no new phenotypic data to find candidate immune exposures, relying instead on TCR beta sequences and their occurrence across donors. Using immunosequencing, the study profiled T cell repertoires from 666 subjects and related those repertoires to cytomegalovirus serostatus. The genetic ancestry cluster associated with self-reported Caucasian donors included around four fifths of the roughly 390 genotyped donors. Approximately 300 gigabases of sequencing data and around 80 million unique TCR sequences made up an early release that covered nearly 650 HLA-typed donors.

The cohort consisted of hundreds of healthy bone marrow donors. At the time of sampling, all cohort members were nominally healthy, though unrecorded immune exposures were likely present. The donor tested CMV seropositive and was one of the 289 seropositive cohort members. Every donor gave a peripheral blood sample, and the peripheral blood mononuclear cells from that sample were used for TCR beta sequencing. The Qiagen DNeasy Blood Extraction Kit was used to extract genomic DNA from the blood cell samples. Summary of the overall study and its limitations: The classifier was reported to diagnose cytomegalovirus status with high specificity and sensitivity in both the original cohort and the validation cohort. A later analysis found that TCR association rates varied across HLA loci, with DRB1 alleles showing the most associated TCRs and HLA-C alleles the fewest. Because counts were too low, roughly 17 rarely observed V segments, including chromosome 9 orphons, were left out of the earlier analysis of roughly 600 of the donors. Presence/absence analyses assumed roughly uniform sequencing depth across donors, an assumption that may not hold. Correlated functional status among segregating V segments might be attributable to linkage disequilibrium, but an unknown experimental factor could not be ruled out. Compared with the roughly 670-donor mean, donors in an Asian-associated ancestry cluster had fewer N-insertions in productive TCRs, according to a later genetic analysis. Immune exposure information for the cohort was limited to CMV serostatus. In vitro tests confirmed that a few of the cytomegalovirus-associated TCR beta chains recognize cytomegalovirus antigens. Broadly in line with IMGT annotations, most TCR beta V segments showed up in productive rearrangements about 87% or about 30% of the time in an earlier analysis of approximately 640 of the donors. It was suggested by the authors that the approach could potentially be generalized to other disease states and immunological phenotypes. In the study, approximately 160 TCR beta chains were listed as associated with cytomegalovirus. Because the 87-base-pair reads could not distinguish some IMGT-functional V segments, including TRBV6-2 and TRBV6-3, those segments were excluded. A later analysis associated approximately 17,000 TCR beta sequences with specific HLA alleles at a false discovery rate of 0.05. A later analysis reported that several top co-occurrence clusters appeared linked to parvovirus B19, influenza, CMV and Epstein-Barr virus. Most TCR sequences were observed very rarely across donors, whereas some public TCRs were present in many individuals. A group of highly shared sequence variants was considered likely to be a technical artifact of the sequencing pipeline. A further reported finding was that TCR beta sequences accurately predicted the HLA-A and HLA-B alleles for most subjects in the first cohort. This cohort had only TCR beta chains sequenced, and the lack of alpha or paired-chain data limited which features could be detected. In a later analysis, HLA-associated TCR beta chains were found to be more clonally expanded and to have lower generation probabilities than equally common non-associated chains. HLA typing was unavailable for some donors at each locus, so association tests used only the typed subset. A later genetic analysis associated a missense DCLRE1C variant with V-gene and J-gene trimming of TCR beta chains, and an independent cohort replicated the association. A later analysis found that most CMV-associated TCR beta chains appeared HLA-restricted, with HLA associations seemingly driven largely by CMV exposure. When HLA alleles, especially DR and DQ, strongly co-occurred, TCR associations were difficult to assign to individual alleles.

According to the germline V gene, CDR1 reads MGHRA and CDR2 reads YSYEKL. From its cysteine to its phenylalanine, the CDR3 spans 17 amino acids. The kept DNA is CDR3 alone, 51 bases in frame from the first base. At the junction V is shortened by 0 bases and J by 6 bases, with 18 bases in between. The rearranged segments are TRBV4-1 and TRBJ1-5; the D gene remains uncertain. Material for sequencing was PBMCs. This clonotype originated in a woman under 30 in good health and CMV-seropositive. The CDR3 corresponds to CASSQDWYGSRGQPQHF. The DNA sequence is TGCGCCAGCAGCCAAGACTGGTACGGCTCCCGGGGTCAGCCCCAGCATTTT.